This T cell receptor beta chain was found in a study of T cells in localized non-small cell lung cancer. Study-wide findings and caveats: An association was observed between higher blood T cell density and longer overall survival. The appearance of a median about 62 of the top 100 tumor clones was seen in adjacent lung. Since sequencing was restricted to only one region of the tumor, intratumor heterogeneity remains a possibility. Uninvolved adjacent lung had more T cell clonality than any other tissue, topping tumor.

Of note for this clone: The antigen is not known.

From germline, CDR1 is LNHDA and CDR2 SQIVND (reference sequence). The CDR3 sequence is 14 residues long. Trimming left V 5 bases short and J 2 bases short, with 12 bases between. This table comes from immunoSEQ multiplex PCR, and its TCRdb copy is limited to in-frame clones, with some not included. This repertoire shows about 21,000 clones, roughly 86% found once; its top ten account for roughly 30%. The input for sequencing was peripheral blood mononuclear cells, taken before any cancer treatment. This clonotype was obtained from a male donor older than 55 with stage II lung adenocarcinoma. The rearrangement links TRBV19 to TRBJ2-5, with D perhaps TRBD1 (5 bases). CDR3 sequence reads: CASSWTQLQETQYF. The DNA of the CDR3 is TGTGCCAGTAGTTGGACACAACTTCAAGAGACCCAGTACTTC.